These 32 T cell receptor beta chains were all obtained from the same sample, sequenced in a study of blood T cell repertoires in COVID-19. The data were produced by immunoSEQ multiplex PCR, yet TCRdb's version contains in-frame clones alone and is incomplete. The sample carries over 130,000 clones, more than 65% recorded once. Input material: peripheral blood. The origin of the receptors is a human donor in a cohort sampled during active COVID-19.

This clone has just one count. V gene TRBV18 combines with J gene TRBJ2-7; no clear D. The V end was cut by 5 bases, the J end by 0 bases, with 8 bases between. This CDR3 spans 13 amino acids. CDR1 is KGHSH and CDR2 is LQKENI in the germline V gene. The CDR3 here is CASSGLSSYEQYF. Written as DNA, the CDR3 is TGTGCCAGCTCAGGGCTGAGCTCCTACGAGCAGTACTTC.

The chain joins TRBV6-5 to TRBJ1-1; D remains unclear. CDR3 length equals 14 residues. Between the trimmed V and J ends, which lost 0 bases and 0 bases, there was a span of 5 bases. Germline CDR1 and CDR2: MNHEY and SVGAGI. The CDR3 nucleotides read TGTGCCAGCAGTTACTCTGGCCTGAACACTGAAGCTTTCTTT. Protein: CASSYSGLNTEAFF.

This clone was seen only once. The J gene is TRBJ2-5, the V gene TRBV10-3; D remains unclear. The germline V gene encodes CDR1 ENHRY and CDR2 SYGVKD. This CDR3 spans 12 amino acids. The V end lost 10 bases, the J end lost 1 base, and 10 bases lay between the germline ends. CDR3 in amino acids: CATGYGQETQYF. DNA of the CDR3: TGTGCCACCGGGTACGGCCAAGAGACCCAGTACTTC.

The chain links TRBV7-9 to TRBJ2-3; 8 nucleotides align to TRBD1. Germline V gives CDR1 SEHNR, CDR2 FQNEAQ (reference sequence). The junction had 4 bases not matched to a gene; V was cut back by 5 bases and J by 0 bases. The CDR3 extends over 15 amino acids. This CDR3 is CASSVRDRSTDTQYF. The CDR3, as DNA: TGTGCCAGCAGCGTCCGGGACAGGAGCACAGATACGCAGTATTTT.

V usage is TRBV7-2 and J usage is TRBJ2-1, with D perhaps matching TRBD2 (6 bases). The V end was cut by 1 base, the J end by 2 bases, with 12 bases between. Germline CDR1 is SGHTA and CDR2 is FQGNSA. The CDR3 is 16 residues long. The CDR3 spells CASSLGGTPAYNEQFF. The CDR3 coding sequence is TGTGCCAGCAGCTTAGGCGGGACTCCCGCCTACAATGAGCAGTTCTTC.

V usage is TRBV3-1 (or the pseudogene TRBV3-2) and J usage is TRBJ2-5; maybe TRBD1 (5 bases). The germline V gene encodes CDR1 LGHDT and CDR2 YNNKEL (reference sequence). The germline V and J ends were trimmed by 8 bases and 4 bases, with 17 bases remaining between them. The CDR3 length is 14 residues. As DNA, the CDR3 is TGTGCCAGCCAAGCGACAGTTTTTTTAGAGACCCAGTACTTC. Translation gives CASQATVFLETQYF.

This clone was detected only once. The chain uses TRBV14 and TRBJ2-2; 7 bases match TRBD2. The CDR3 consists of 16 residues. Germline assignment: CDR1 SGHDN and CDR2 FVKESK. The ends lost 1 base at V and 4 bases at J; junction bases unmatched: 6. The CDR3 coding sequence is TGTGCCAGCAGCCAAGTGCGGGGGACCGGCACCGGGGAGCTGTTTTTT. Its protein is CASSQVRGTGTGELFF.

In DNA, the CDR3 is TGTGCCAGCAGTTATACTCTGGCAGGGAAGGGCCACGAGCAGTACTTC. It specifies CASSYTLAGKGHEQYF. V gene TRBV6-5 combines with J gene TRBJ2-7; possible D gene TRBD1, 5 bases. This CDR3 contains 16 residues. The V gene lost 3 bases and the J gene lost 5 bases, with 20 bases spanning the gap. The V gene's germline CDR1 is MNHEY and CDR2 SVGAGI.

The chain joins TRBV14 to TRBJ2-7, with 8 bases aligning to TRBD2. CDR3 length equals 15 residues. With 3 bases clipped from V and 9 bases from J, the junction kept 13 bases outside the gene matches. Germline CDR1 SGHDN, CDR2 FVKESK. The CDR3 nucleotides are TGTGCCAGCAGCCACAATAGCGGGGCCGGCCTGGTGCAGTACTTC. Encoded protein: CASSHNSGAGLVQYF.

V is TRBV18 and J is TRBJ1-5, with 8 bases that match TRBD1. This CDR3 contains 18 residues. The trim removed 4 bases at V and 4 bases at J, leaving 15 bases unmatched. Germline-derived CDR1 and CDR2 are KGHSH and LQKENI. In nucleotides, the CDR3 is TGTGCCAGCTCACAAAACGACAGGGGCCGGCGGGGTAATCAGCCCCAGCATTTT. Translation gives CASSQNDRGRRGNQPQHF.

The gene calls are TRBV2 and TRBJ2-1; 7 nucleotides match TRBD2. The V gene's germline CDR1 is SNHLY and CDR2 FYNNEI. This CDR3 is built from 12 residues. J was trimmed by 8 bases and V by 7 bases; bases with no gene match: 5. The CDR3 region is CASIRGVDEQFF. The CDR3 DNA sequence: TGTGCCAGCATTCGGGGGGTAGATGAGCAGTTCTTC.

The count of this clone is one. J is TRBJ2-2 and V is TRBV6-6, with TRBD1 matching over 7 bases. Trimming cost V 6 bases and J 3 bases; bases outside gene matches: 7. This CDR3 has 15 amino acids. In germline, CDR1 is MNHNY, CDR2 SVGAGI (reference sequence). CDR3 coding DNA: TGTGCCAGCAGAAGTCGACAGGGCCACACCGGGGAGCTGTTTTTT. It translates to CASRSRQGHTGELFF.

CDR3 coding DNA: TGTGCCAGCAGCGGAACAGGTAGCAATCAGCCCCAGCATTTT. It specifies CASSGTGSNQPQHF. This chain uses TRBV7-9 with TRBJ1-5; weak D call: TRBD1 (5 bases). The germline gives CDR1 SEHNR, CDR2 FQNEAQ (reference sequence). The CDR3 sequence is 14 residues long. The V end was cut by 5 bases, the J end by 0 bases, with 8 bases between.

The chain is built from TRBV2 and TRBJ1-5; no definite D call. V was trimmed by 6 bases and J by 5 bases, leaving 14 bases between them. The V gene's germline CDR1 is SNHLY and CDR2 FYNNEI. This CDR3 comprises 14 residues. CDR3 region: CASSLDIKDQPQHF. For the CDR3, the DNA is TGTGCCAGCAGCCTCGACATAAAGGATCAGCCCCAGCATTTT.

This sequence joins TRBV5-6 and TRBJ2-5; the match to TRBD1 covers 10 bases. CDR3 length: 15 amino acids. V dropped 5 bases and J dropped 5; count of bases not matched to a gene: 9. Looked up from germline, CDR1 is SGHDT and CDR2 is YYEEEE. CDR3 nucleotide sequence: TGTGCCAGCAGACGAAGACAGGGGGCGTTGGAGACCCAGTACTTC. This sequence encodes CASRRRQGALETQYF.

The rearrangement uses TRBV19 and TRBJ2-2; TRBD1 agrees at 7 bases. Trimming cost V 3 bases and J 5 bases; bases outside gene matches: 9. This CDR3 comprises 16 residues. Germline loops: CDR1 LNHDA, CDR2 SQIVND (reference sequence). CDR3 nucleotides: TGTGCCAGTAGTATTGAAAAGGGGGCGGGTACCGGGGAGCTGTTTTTT. Amino acids: CASSIEKGAGTGELFF.

The J gene is TRBJ2-7, the V gene TRBV5-4; 11 nucleotides agree with TRBD1. The germline V gene encodes CDR1 SGHNT and CDR2 YYREEE (reference sequence). V lost 5 bases to trimming and J lost 6 bases; unmatched junction nucleotides: 7. This CDR3 region has 14 residues. The CDR3 loop is CASSGTGGGLEQYF. As DNA, the CDR3 is TGTGCCAGCAGTGGGACAGGGGGAGGACTCGAGCAGTACTTC.

This chain connects TRBV28 to TRBJ2-7; D possibly corresponds to TRBD1 (6 bases). V was clipped by 8 bases and J by 2 bases, with 19 bases between them. The CDR3 spans 15 residues. Germline V CDR1 and CDR2: MDHEN, SYDVKM. The CDR3 coding sequence is TGTGCCAGCGTCGGCAGTCCAGGGGCTACCTACGAGCAGTACTTC. This gives the protein CASVGSPGATYEQYF.

V gene TRBV7-9 combines with J gene TRBJ1-5; a possible D gene is TRBD1 (5 bases). Per the germline V gene, CDR1 is SEHNR and CDR2 is FQNEAQ (reference sequence). The CDR3 length is 15 residues. V lost 1 base and J lost 0, with 7 bases in between. CDR3 amino acids: CASSLEGASNQPQHF. The CDR3 coding sequence is TGTGCCAGCAGCTTAGAAGGGGCTAGCAATCAGCCCCAGCATTTT.

In its sample, this clone was seen once. V usage is TRBV28 and J usage is TRBJ2-5; TRBD2 aligns across 8 bases. Germline V gene lookup returns CDR1 MDHEN and CDR2 SYDVKM. The length of the CDR3 is 15 residues. Unmatched junction bases numbered 12, after V lost 7 bases and J lost 5 bases. The CDR3 sequence: CASILGRGARETQYF. In DNA form, the CDR3 reads TGTGCCAGCATCCTTGGGCGGGGGGCCAGGGAGACCCAGTACTTC.

This clone was counted a single time. This CDR3 reads CASSQGQGRKTTNEKLFF. The CDR3 region has the DNA TGTGCCAGCAGCCAGGGACAGGGGCGGAAAACAACTAATGAAAAACTGTTTTTT. The chain joins TRBV7-9 to TRBJ1-4; TRBD1 agrees at 10 bases. J was trimmed by 0 bases and V by 5 bases; bases with no gene match: 9. The CDR3 covers 18 residues. Germline values: CDR1 SEHNR, CDR2 FQNEAQ (reference sequence).

This clone was recorded only once. V and J are TRBV9 and TRBJ2-7; 9 nucleotides line up with TRBD1. V was clipped by 2 bases and J by 5 bases; unmatched bases: 11. The CDR3 runs 16 residues. Germline CDR1 reads SGDLS; CDR2 reads YYNGEE. The CDR3 reads CASSVGFGQGIHEQYF. In DNA, the CDR3 is TGTGCCAGCAGCGTCGGTTTCGGACAGGGGATCCACGAGCAGTACTTC.

This chain uses TRBV5-4 with TRBJ2-3, with 10 nucleotides matching TRBD2. CDR1 and CDR2 from the germline V gene are SGHNT and YYREEE (reference sequence). V shed 7 bases and J 7 bases; nucleotides not matched to a gene: 15. The CDR3 consists of 16 residues. The CDR3 DNA is TGTGCCAGCGGGGGACCTAGCGGGGGCGTTTGGAATACGCAGTATTTT. Amino acids: CASGGPSGGVWNTQYF. The complete variable domain, with remaining parts taken from reference TRBV5-4 and TRBJ2-3, reads ETGVTQSPTHLIKTRGQQVTLRCSSQSGHNTVSWYQQALGQGPQFIFQYYREEENGRGNFPPRFSGLQFPNYSSELNVNALELDDSALYLCASGGPSGGVWNTQYFGPGTRLTVL.

The chain combines TRBV10-1 with TRBJ1-5; maybe TRBD1 (6 bases). This CDR3 is 14 amino acids long. V gave up 8 bases and J gave up 2 bases, with 13 bases separating them. CDR1 is WNHNN and CDR2 is SYGVQD in the germline V gene (reference sequence). CDR3 amino acids: CASGGDRRNQPQHF. DNA of the CDR3: TGCGCCAGCGGAGGAGACAGGCGCAATCAGCCCCAGCATTTT.

This clone was observed a few times. The DNA of the CDR3 is TGTGCCAGCAGTTTAGGGACAAGAGTGGGAGGCAATCAGCCCCAGCATTTT. As protein: CASSLGTRVGGNQPQHF. The V gene is TRBV28, the J gene TRBJ1-5, with D maybe TRBD1 (6 bases). The CDR3 length is 17 residues. Germline CDR1 reads MDHEN; CDR2 reads SYDVKM. V was cut by 2 bases and J by 2 bases, with 16 bases left in between.

This clone was recorded once. The chain recombines TRBV7-3 with TRBJ1-1, with TRBD1 matching over 11 bases. V gave up 5 bases and J gave up 4 bases; unmatched junction bases: 6. Germline CDR1 is SGHTA and CDR2 is FQGTGA. The CDR3 length is 15 residues. This CDR3 reads CASSPGQGVGTEAFF. In DNA, the CDR3 is TGTGCCAGCAGCCCGGGACAGGGGGTGGGCACTGAAGCTTTCTTT.

The CDR3 DNA is TGTGCCAGAAGCTTACAGGCGCGGGGTGGTAATTCACCCCTCCACTTT. It encodes CARSLQARGGNSPLHF. The chain combines TRBV5-3 with TRBJ1-6, with D tentatively TRBD1 (5 bases). TRBV5-3 is an ORF, and what it does is uncertain. V shed 2 bases and J shed 6 bases, with 15 bases lying between them. This CDR3 has 16 residues.

This clone was found once. The rearrangement uses TRBV6-5 and TRBJ1-1; D not certain. CDR1 and CDR2 from the germline V gene are MNHEY and SVGAGI. This CDR3 spans 13 amino acids. Trimming left V 0 bases short and J 5 bases short, with 7 bases between. The CDR3 spells CASSYSKRTEAFF. CDR3 DNA sequence: TGTGCCAGCAGTTACTCGAAGCGGACTGAAGCTTTCTTT.

J is TRBJ2-5 and V is TRBV6-5; 9 bases fit TRBD1. From germline, CDR1 is MNHEY and CDR2 SVGAGI. The J segment lost 5 bases and the V segment lost 0 bases, leaving 1 base of the junction unmatched. This CDR3 has 14 amino acids. CDR3 protein: CASSYSDRGETQYF. The CDR3 region has the DNA TGTGCCAGCAGTTACTCGGACAGGGGTGAGACCCAGTACTTC.

The chain links TRBV7-8 to TRBJ2-7; the match to TRBD1 covers 11 bases. The germline gives CDR1 SGHVS, CDR2 FQNEAQ. V trimming: 5 bases; J trimming: 7 bases; junction bases outside the gene matches: 10. The CDR3 length is 15 residues. CDR3 residues: CASSTRTGGAGEQYF. The CDR3 DNA reads as TGTGCCAGCAGCACCCGGACAGGGGGCGCAGGGGAGCAGTACTTC. Looking up the rest from reference TRBV7-8 and TRBJ2-7 gives the full variable domain: GAGVSQSPRYKVAKRGQDVALRCDPISGHVSLFWYQQALGQGPEFLTYFQNEAQLDKSGLPSDRFFAERPEGSVSTLKIQRTQQEDSAVYLCASSTRTGGAGEQYFGPGTRLTVT.

The chain combines TRBV5-4 with TRBJ1-3; D possibly corresponds to TRBD1 (6 bases). V was clipped by 4 bases and J by 1 base, with 15 bases between them. The germline V gene has CDR1 SGHNT and CDR2 YYREEE (reference sequence). The CDR3 length is 16 residues. DNA for the CDR3: TGTGCCAGCAGCCCGGACCAGGGGCGGTCTGGAAACACCATATATTTT. Translating gives CASSPDQGRSGNTIYF. Variable domain in full (rest from reference TRBV5-4 and TRBJ1-3): ETGVTQSPTHLIKTRGQQVTLRCSSQSGHNTVSWYQQALGQGPQFIFQYYREEENGRGNFPPRFSGLQFPNYSSELNVNALELDDSALYLCASSPDQGRSGNTIYFGEGSWLTVV.

This chain uses TRBV5-1 with TRBJ2-5, with 11 nucleotides matching TRBD2. With 1 base clipped from V and 4 bases from J, the junction kept 6 bases outside the gene matches. This CDR3 is built from 16 residues. Germline loops: CDR1 SGHRS, CDR2 YFSETQ. CDR3 sequence (DNA): TGCGCCAGCAGCTTGTATAGCGGGGGGGCCGGAGAGACCCAGTACTTC. Protein product: CASSLYSGGAGETQYF.